This entry lists 26 T cell receptor beta chains sequenced from one sample in a study of neurological immune-mediated disorders. TCRdb itself ran the 5' RACE reads through MiXCR, one entry per CDR3 protein. The sample carries approximately 74,000 distinct CDR3 sequences, around 5.2% recorded once. The sample was PBMCs. These receptors all stem from a man aged 18-30 years with multiple sclerosis.

This clonotype was recorded at least ten times. This rearrangement joins TRBV5-1 to TRBJ2-1; 7 bases fit TRBD1. From germline, CDR1 is SGHRS and CDR2 YFSETQ. The CDR3 covers 16 residues. Losses at the gene ends were 4 bases for V and 8 bases for J; bases not matched to a gene: 15. The DNA of the CDR3 is TGCGCCAGCAGCCCCCTACCAAGGGGGCGGATTTATGAGCAGTTCTTC. Residues: CASSPLPRGRIYEQFF. Combining the CDR3 with reference TRBV5-1 and TRBJ2-1 gives the whole variable domain KAGVTQTPRYLIKTRGQQVTLSCSPISGHRSVSWYQQTPGQGLQFLFEYFSETQRNKGNFPGRFSGRQFSNSRSEMNVSTLELGDSALYLCASSPLPRGRIYEQFFGPGTRLTVL.

The sample holds many counts of this clonotype. This chain connects TRBV5-1 to TRBJ2-3; D may be TRBD1 or TRBD2 (5 bases each). CDR1 SGHRS and CDR2 YFSETQ come from the germline V gene. CDR3 length: 16 residues. The V and J ends lost 0 bases and 6 bases respectively, with 17 bases between them. The CDR3 loop reads CASSLGGSQEVDTQYF. The CDR3 DNA sequence: TGCGCCAGCAGCTTGGGGGGGAGTCAGGAGGTGGATACGCAGTATTTT.

The chain combines TRBV20-1 with TRBJ2-2; D gene unclear. The germline V gene encodes CDR1 DFQATT and CDR2 SNEGSKA (reference sequence). V lost 5 bases to trimming and J lost 1 base, with 11 bases between them. CDR3 size: 14 residues. The CDR3 coding sequence is TGCAGTGCTCCCGGAGACGGGAACACCGGGGAGCTGTTTTTT. Its protein is CSAPGDGNTGELFF.

In its sample, this clonotype was seen many times. The chain joins TRBV5-1 to TRBJ1-5; D is possibly TRBD1 (6 bases). V dropped 1 base and J dropped 1 base, with 9 bases sitting between them. The CDR3 has 15 residues. Germline values: CDR1 SGHRS, CDR2 YFSETQ. CDR3 sequence: CASSLRGGSNQPQHF. CDR3 DNA: TGCGCCAGCAGCTTGAGAGGGGGGAGCAATCAGCCCCAGCATTTT.

This clonotype occurred many times. The V and J genes are TRBV10-3 and TRBJ2-1; 14 bases match TRBD2. Looked up from germline, CDR1 is ENHRY and CDR2 is SYGVKD. This CDR3 comprises 15 residues. Trimming removed 9 bases from V and 5 bases from J; junction bases left unmatched: 6. The CDR3 loop is CAIGTSGSLNNEQFF. The DNA of the CDR3 is TGTGCCATTGGGACTAGCGGGAGTCTCAACAATGAGCAGTTCTTC.

This clonotype has at least ten counts. The chain employs TRBV11-2 and TRBJ2-1, with no clear D. Trimming removed 6 bases at V and 9 bases at J, with 6 bases between. CDR3 size: 10 residues. The V gene's germline CDR1 is SGHAT and CDR2 FQNNGV. CDR3 loop: CASRSREQFF. CDR3 bases: TGTGCCAGCAGGTCGCGTGAGCAGTTCTTC.

This clonotype was observed many times. This sequence joins TRBV20-1 and TRBJ1-3, with D possibly matching TRBD1 (6 bases). This CDR3 contains 14 residues. CDR1 is DFQATT and CDR2 is SNEGSKA in the germline V gene (reference sequence). V was shortened by 1 base and J by 3 bases, with 10 bases between the two germline ends. The CDR3 bases are TGCAGTGCTAGAGTTGGGGGGCTTGGAAACACCATATATTTT. Residues: CSARVGGLGNTIYF.

This clonotype has just one count. This sequence joins TRBV7-6 and TRBJ2-7; TRBD1 aligns across 7 bases. The trim removed 2 bases at V and 4 bases at J, leaving 11 bases unmatched. Germline V gene sequence: CDR1 SGHVS, CDR2 FNYEAQ. The CDR3 totals 16 residues. CDR3 sequence (DNA): TGTGCCAGCAGCTTACGTGGGACAGCGGTTGAGTACGAGCAGTACTTC. Residues: CASSLRGTAVEYEQYF.

Regarding this clonotype: A single base separates this from a much larger clone, so it may be a read error. The chain recombines TRBV7-2 with TRBJ1-1, with D hard to call. V lost 5 bases and J lost 3, with 10 bases in between. Germline V gene sequence: CDR1 SGHTA, CDR2 FQGNSA. This CDR3 comprises 13 residues. CDR3 sequence: CASSRKGDTEAFF. The CDR3 nucleotides read TGTGCCAGCAGCCGAAAGGGAGACACTGAAGCTTTCTTT.

Many counts were recorded for this clonotype. The chain recombines TRBV5-1 with TRBJ2-2; 9 bases line up with TRBD1. Trimming removed 1 base from V and 6 bases from J; junction bases left unmatched: 1. This CDR3 has 14 amino acids. Germline values: CDR1 SGHRS, CDR2 YFSETQ. The CDR3, as DNA: TGCGCCAGCAGCTTGACAGGGGGCCCCGGGGAGCTGTTTTTT. Protein sequence: CASSLTGGPGELFF. Based on the CDR3 plus reference TRBV5-1 and TRBJ2-2, the full variable domain is KAGVTQTPRYLIKTRGQQVTLSCSPISGHRSVSWYQQTPGQGLQFLFEYFSETQRNKGNFPGRFSGRQFSNSRSEMNVSTLELGDSALYLCASSLTGGPGELFFGEGSRLTVL.

In its sample, this clonotype was seen many times. J is TRBJ2-5 and V is TRBV20-1; 13 bases line up with TRBD2. The germline gives CDR1 DFQATT, CDR2 SNEGSKA (reference sequence). J lost 5 bases, V lost 2 bases, and 5 bases had no gene match. The CDR3 contains 15 residues. The CDR3 DNA is TGCAGTGCTAGATGGACTAGCGGGAGTGGTGAGACCCAGTACTTC. Residues: CSARWTSGSGETQYF.

The sample holds many counts of this clonotype. The V and J genes are TRBV5-5 and TRBJ2-7, with 12 bases that match TRBD2. Germline CDR1 reads SGHKS; CDR2 reads YYEKEE (reference sequence). The J segment lost 3 bases and the V segment lost 0 bases, leaving 1 base of the junction unmatched. The CDR3 length is 15 residues. CDR3 residues: CASSLGLAGDYEQYF. The CDR3 DNA follows: TGTGCCAGCAGCTTGGGACTAGCGGGGGACTACGAGCAGTACTTC.

This clonotype occurred many times. The chain joins TRBV10-3 to TRBJ2-1; 7 nucleotides match TRBD2. J gave up 2 bases and V 6 bases, and 7 bases lay outside the gene matches. The V gene's germline CDR1 is ENHRY and CDR2 SYGVKD. CDR3 length: 15 residues. The CDR3 loop reads CAISLSGITYNEQFF. In DNA, the CDR3 is TGTGCCATCAGCTTAAGCGGGATTACCTACAATGAGCAGTTCTTC.

At least ten counts were recorded for this clonotype. The chain joins TRBV12-3 or TRBV12-4 to TRBJ1-2, with D possibly matching TRBD1 (5 bases). The CDR3 extends over 12 amino acids. V shed 3 bases and J shed 6 bases, with 8 bases lying between them. The CDR3 DNA reads TGTGCCAGCAGTTTTTCCAGGGATGGCTACACCTTC. Its protein product is CASSFSRDGYTF.

This clonotype was counted at least ten times. The genes are TRBV6-5 and TRBJ2-7; 10 nucleotides agree with TRBD2. The CDR3 covers 16 residues. Trimming removed 0 bases from V and 4 bases from J; junction bases left unmatched: 6. Germline CDR1 is MNHEY and CDR2 is SVGAGI. The CDR3 is CASSYSGSGGRYEQYF. CDR3 in DNA: TGTGCCAGCAGTTACTCGGGTAGCGGGGGGCGATACGAGCAGTACTTC.

Ten or more counts support this clonotype. This rearrangement joins TRBV12-3 or TRBV12-4 to TRBJ1-5, with TRBD1 as a possible D gene (5 bases). V gave up 3 bases and J gave up 5 bases, with 8 bases separating them. The length of the CDR3 is 13 residues. CDR3 sequence (DNA): TGTGCCAGCAGTTTGGGGGAGGATCAGCCCCAGCATTTT. It encodes CASSLGEDQPQHF.

This clonotype has at least ten counts. V and J are TRBV20-1 and TRBJ2-2; a possible D gene is TRBD1 (5 bases). Germline V gene data show CDR1 as DFQATT and CDR2 as SNEGSKA (reference sequence). Trimming took off 3 bases at V and 1 base at J, with 12 bases between the two ends. The CDR3 loop spans 15 amino acids. The CDR3 bases are TGCAGTGCTAGTATTGACAGTCAGAACACCGGGGAGCTGTTTTTT. Translated: CSASIDSQNTGELFF.

This clonotype was found many times. The rearrangement uses TRBV5-7 and TRBJ2-3; 13 bases fit TRBD2. TRBV5-7 is reported as an ORF; its role is uncertain. The CDR3 runs 16 residues. V was clipped by 4 bases and J by 2 bases; unmatched bases: 4. CDR3 amino acids: CASSPGLAGATDTQYF. In DNA, the CDR3 is TGTGCCAGCAGCCCCGGACTAGCGGGGGCCACAGATACGCAGTATTTT.

In this sample, this clonotype turned up many times. The genes are TRBV5-1 and TRBJ2-7; 12 bases are a match to TRBD2. Trimming cost V 4 bases and J 2 bases; bases outside gene matches: 4. The CDR3 loop spans 15 amino acids. Germline-derived CDR1 and CDR2 are SGHRS and YFSETQ. Here the CDR3 reads CASSHSSGRAYEQYF. The CDR3, as DNA: TGCGCCAGCAGCCATTCTAGCGGGAGGGCCTACGAGCAGTACTTC.

This clonotype was counted many times. The rearrangement joins TRBV7-9 to TRBJ2-1, with 11 nucleotides matching TRBD2. The CDR3 contains 15 residues. With 4 bases clipped from V and 4 bases from J, the junction kept 3 bases outside the gene matches. Looked up from germline, CDR1 is SEHNR and CDR2 is FQNEAQ (reference sequence). The CDR3 nucleotides read TGTGCCAGCAGCTACGGACTAGCGGGTTACAATGAGCAGTTCTTC. Protein product: CASSYGLAGYNEQFF. The full variable domain, its missing parts supplied by reference TRBV7-9 and TRBJ2-1, is DTGVSQNPRHKITKRGQNVTFRCDPISEHNRLYWYRQTLGQGPEFLTYFQNEAQLEKSRLLSDRFSAERPKGSFSTLEIQRTEQGDSAMYLCASSYGLAGYNEQFFGPGTRLTVL.

This clonotype was observed at least ten times. The rearrangement uses TRBV5-1 and TRBJ2-6; 9 bases are shared with TRBD2. J was trimmed by 4 bases and V by 0 bases; bases with no gene match: 2. This CDR3 is built from 16 residues. The germline V gene has CDR1 SGHRS and CDR2 YFSETQ. The CDR3 coding sequence is TGCGCCAGCAGCTTGGCCCTAGCGGGAGGGGCCAACGTCCTGACTTTC. This gives the protein CASSLALAGGANVLTF.

This clonotype has just a few counts. A much larger clone lies a single base off, so this may be a read error. The chain links TRBV29-1 to TRBJ2-7, with D perhaps matching TRBD2 (5 bases). The length of the CDR3 is 13 residues. V was shortened by 3 bases and J by 2 bases, with 11 bases between the two germline ends. From germline, CDR1 is SQVTM and CDR2 ANQGSEA. In nucleotides, the CDR3 is TGCAGCGTTGACGGGGAAGGTCCCTACGAGCAGTACTTC. Protein sequence: CSVDGEGPYEQYF.

This clonotype was counted many times. The V call is TRBV20-1, the J call TRBJ2-5, with TRBD2 identical over 11 bases. Germline V CDR1 and CDR2: DFQATT, SNEGSKA (reference sequence). The length of the CDR3 is 18 residues. The V segment lost 5 bases and the J segment 1 base; nucleotides outside the gene matches: 15. In nucleotides, the CDR3 is TGCAGTGCTTCCGGTGATAGCGGGAGGGGTCGGTTCCAAGAGACCCAGTACTTC. Protein product: CSASGDSGRGRFQETQYF.

This clonotype showed up many times. The rearrangement links TRBV20-1 to TRBJ2-7, with 8 bases aligning to TRBD2. J was trimmed by 5 bases and V by 0 bases; bases with no gene match: 6. There are 14 residues in the CDR3. Germline CDR1 DFQATT, CDR2 SNEGSKA (reference sequence). DNA of the CDR3: TGCAGTGCTAGAGATTTACTAGCGGAAAACGAGCAGTACTTC. Translation: CSARDLLAENEQYF.

This clonotype was seen ten or more times. V usage is TRBV12-3 or TRBV12-4 and J usage is TRBJ1-5; 7 bases match TRBD1. V lost 5 bases to trimming and J lost 12 bases; unmatched junction nucleotides: 13. The CDR3 consists of 14 residues. CDR3 region: CASSLFPTGENQHF. As DNA, the CDR3 is TGTGCCAGCAGTCTCTTCCCCACAGGGGAAAACCAGCATTTT.

The sample holds many counts of this clonotype. This may arise from a read error, as a much more abundant clone is one base away. The chain couples TRBV20-1 to TRBJ1-4; D not certain. From germline, CDR1 is DFQATT and CDR2 SNEGSKA (reference sequence). Deletions cut 5 bases from V and 8 bases from J, with 15 bases between. The CDR3 runs to 13 residues. Here the CDR3 DNA reads TGCAGTGCTGAGGGAAAGGCTGGGGAAAAACTGTTTTTT. It yields the protein CSAEGKAGEKLFF.